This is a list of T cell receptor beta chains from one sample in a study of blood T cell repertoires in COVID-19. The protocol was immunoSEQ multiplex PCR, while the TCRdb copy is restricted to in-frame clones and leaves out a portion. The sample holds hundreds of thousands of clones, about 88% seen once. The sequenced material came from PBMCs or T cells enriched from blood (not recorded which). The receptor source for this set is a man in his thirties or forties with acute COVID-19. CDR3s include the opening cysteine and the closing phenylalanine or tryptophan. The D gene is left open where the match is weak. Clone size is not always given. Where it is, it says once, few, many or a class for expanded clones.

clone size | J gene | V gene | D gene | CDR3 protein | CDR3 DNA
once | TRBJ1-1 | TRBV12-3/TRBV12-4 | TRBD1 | CASRTGWYTEAFF | TGTGCCAGCCGGACAGGGTGGTACACTGAAGCTTTCTTT
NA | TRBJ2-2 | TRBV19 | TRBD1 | CASSMDRFRELFF | TGTGCCAGTAGTATGGACAGGTTCAGGGAGCTGTTTTTT
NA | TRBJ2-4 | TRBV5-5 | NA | CASTYSWADRAKNIQYF | TGTGCCAGCACCTATTCGTGGGCCGATAGGGCCAAAAACATTCAGTACTTC
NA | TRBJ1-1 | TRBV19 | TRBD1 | CASSTDRVGTEAFF | TGTGCCAGTAGTACGGACAGGGTGGGCACTGAAGCTTTCTTT
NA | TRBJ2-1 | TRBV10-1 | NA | CASSNSGGYNEQFF | TGCGCCAGCAGTAATTCCGGGGGCTACAATGAGCAGTTCTTC
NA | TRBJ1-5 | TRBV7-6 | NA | CASSLGRGTDQPQHF | TGTGCCAGCAGCTTAGGGCGGGGTACGGATCAGCCCCAGCATTTT
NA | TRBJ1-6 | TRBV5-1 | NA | CASSLDRETVRSAPLHF | TGCGCCAGCAGCTTGGACCGAGAGACAGTTAGATCGGCACCCCTCCACTTT
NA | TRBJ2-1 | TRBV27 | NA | CASSFIGLGELYNEQFF | TGTGCCAGCAGTTTTATTGGCCTGGGCGAACTCTACAATGAGCAGTTCTTC
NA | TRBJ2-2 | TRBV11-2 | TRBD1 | CASSLKGGPGELFF | TGTGCCAGCAGCCTAAAAGGGGGCCCCGGGGAGCTGTTTTTT
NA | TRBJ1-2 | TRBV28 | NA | CASSLLGGASYYGYTF | TGTGCCAGCAGTTTATTGGGTGGGGCCAGCTACTATGGCTACACCTTC
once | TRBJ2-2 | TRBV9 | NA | CASSAPTANTGELFF | TGTGCCAGCAGCGCACCGACAGCTAACACCGGGGAGCTGTTTTTT
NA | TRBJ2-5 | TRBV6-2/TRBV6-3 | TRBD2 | CASSLGLAGGETQYF | TGTGCCAGCAGCCTCGGACTAGCGGGAGGAGAGACCCAGTACTTC
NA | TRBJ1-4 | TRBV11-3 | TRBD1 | CASSRGQGKGEKLFF | TGTGCCAGCAGCCGCGGACAGGGAAAAGGTGAAAAACTGTTTTTT
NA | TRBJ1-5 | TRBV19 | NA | CASSITGSPGGPQHF | TGTGCCAGTAGTATAACAGGGAGCCCCGGTGGGCCCCAGCATTTT
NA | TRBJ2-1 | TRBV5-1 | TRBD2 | CASSLGGAYGEQFF | TGCGCCAGCAGTCTCGGGGGGGCCTATGGTGAGCAGTTCTTC
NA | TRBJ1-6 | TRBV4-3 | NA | CASSQELGAPLHF | TGCGCCAGCAGCCAAGAGTTAGGGGCCCCCCTCCACTTT
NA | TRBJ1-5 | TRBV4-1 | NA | CASSQEVPRQPQHF | TGCGCCAGCAGCCAAGAGGTCCCGAGACAGCCCCAGCATTTT
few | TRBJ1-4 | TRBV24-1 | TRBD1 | CATSDGGQGNEKLFF | TGTGCCACCAGTGATGGGGGACAGGGGAACGAAAAACTGTTTTTT
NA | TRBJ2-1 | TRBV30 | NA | CAWNGDFLSNLVF | TGTGCCTGGAACGGGGACTTCCTCTCCAATCTGGTCTTC
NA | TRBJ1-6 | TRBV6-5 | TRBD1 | CASLLGQDNSPLHF | TGTGCCAGTCTCCTGGGACAGGATAATTCACCCCTCCACTTT
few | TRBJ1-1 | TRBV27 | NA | CASSLTGGWVAFF | TGTGCCAGCAGTTTAACGGGGGGCTGGGTGGCTTTCTTT
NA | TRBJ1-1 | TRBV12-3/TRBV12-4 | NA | CASSSSVVTEAFF | TGTGCCAGCAGTTCTAGTGTTGTCACTGAAGCTTTCTTT
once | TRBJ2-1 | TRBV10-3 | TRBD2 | CAIRGTSGSDNEQFF | TGTGCCATCAGAGGGACTAGCGGGAGTGACAATGAGCAGTTCTTC
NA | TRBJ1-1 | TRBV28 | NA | CASIEANTEAFF | TGTGCCAGCATAGAAGCAAACACTGAAGCTTTCTTT
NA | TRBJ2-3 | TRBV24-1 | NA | CATSDITGSDTQYF | TGTGCCACCAGTGATATTACAGGGTCAGATACGCAGTATTTT
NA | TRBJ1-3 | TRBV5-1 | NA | CASSLMAESSGGTIYF | TGTGCCAGCAGCTTGATGGCAGAGTCCTCGGGGGGCACCATATATTTT
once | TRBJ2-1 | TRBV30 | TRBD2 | CAWWATSGSSYNEQFF | TGTGCCTGGTGGGCAACTAGCGGGAGCTCCTACAATGAGCAGTTCTTC
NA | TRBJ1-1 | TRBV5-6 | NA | CASSSRPRGNTEAFF | TGTGCCAGCAGCTCAAGACCCAGGGGTAACACTGAAGCTTTCTTT
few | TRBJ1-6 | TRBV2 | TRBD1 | CASRPGQGKPSYNSPLHF | TGTGCCAGCCGACCAGGACAGGGAAAACCCTCCTATAATTCACCCCTCCACTTT